This passage covers 25 T cell receptor beta chains from one sample sequenced in a study of blood T cell repertoires in COVID-19. TCRdb's copy holds only in-frame clones and misses some; the assay was immunoSEQ multiplex PCR. The sample lists 80,000 to 85,000 clones, 70% to 90% occurring once. The sample was peripheral blood. The source is a woman over 75 with acute or convalescent COVID-19.

The V call is TRBV6-5, the J call TRBJ2-7, with D possibly being TRBD1 (6 bases). In germline, CDR1 is MNHEY, CDR2 SVGAGI. Trimming removed 7 bases from V and 0 bases from J, with 13 bases in between. The CDR3 is 14 amino acids. CDR3 bases: TGTGCCAGCAAAGTAGGACAGTACTCCTACGAGCAGTACTTC. This gives the protein CASKVGQYSYEQYF.

J is TRBJ1-2 and V is TRBV3-1 (or the pseudogene TRBV3-2), with D tentatively TRBD1 (5 bases). Germline assignment: CDR1 LGHDT and CDR2 YNNKEL (reference sequence). Trimming cost V 7 bases and J 7 bases, with 13 bases left between them. This CDR3 has 12 residues. The chain's CDR3 is CASTPSGGGYTF. The CDR3 coding sequence is TGTGCCAGCACCCCATCCGGGGGTGGCTACACCTTC.

V is TRBV4-1 and J is TRBJ2-7; a weak D match, TRBD1 (5 bases). CDR3 length: 15 residues. The V end was cut by 0 bases, the J end by 1 base, with 10 bases between. Germline values: CDR1 MGHRA, CDR2 YSYEKL. CDR3 in DNA: TGCGCCAGCAGCCAAGAATTTCAGGGATCCTACGAGCAGTACTTC. Its translation: CASSQEFQGSYEQYF.

The V and J genes are TRBV7-9 and TRBJ2-4; D is possibly TRBD1 (6 bases). V was clipped by 5 bases and J by 4 bases, with 18 bases between them. The CDR3 spans 16 residues. CDR1 SEHNR and CDR2 FQNEAQ come from the germline V gene (reference sequence). CDR3 sequence reads: CASSPSGTLVKNIQYF. The CDR3 DNA reads as TGTGCCAGCAGCCCATCCGGGACACTAGTAAAAAACATTCAGTACTTC.

The CDR3 loop is CASSLSGNTYNEQFF. The CDR3 nucleotides are TGTGCCAGCAGTTTGAGCGGAAACACCTACAATGAGCAGTTCTTC. This chain links TRBV6-2 or TRBV6-3 with TRBJ2-1, with TRBD2 as a possible D gene (5 bases). Trimming removed 4 bases at V and 2 bases at J, with 12 bases between. The germline CDR1 and CDR2 sequences are MNHEY and SVGEGT. This CDR3 is 15 amino acids long.

The count of this clone is one. The genes are TRBV2 and TRBJ2-7; 7 bases are a match to TRBD2. The junction had 9 bases not matched to a gene; V was cut back by 7 bases and J by 3 bases. The CDR3 runs to 14 residues. Germline V gene lookup returns CDR1 SNHLY and CDR2 FYNNEI. The CDR3 region has the DNA TGTGCCAGCACCCCGGAGGCTAGCGGCTACGAGCAGTACTTC. Translated: CASTPEASGYEQYF.

The genes are TRBV15 and TRBJ2-7, with 7 bases matching TRBD1. The J segment lost 2 bases and the V segment lost 1 base, leaving 5 bases of the junction unmatched. CDR1 and CDR2 (germline): LNHNV, YYDKDF (reference sequence). The CDR3 extends over 15 amino acids. The CDR3 nucleotides read TGTGCCACCAGCAGAGGAGGGGGACAGACCTACGAGCAGTACTTC. Translating gives CATSRGGGQTYEQYF.

The rearrangement uses TRBV7-2 and TRBJ1-3; D not certain. Trimming took 5 bases from V and 0 from J, leaving 2 bases between them. Germline CDR1 reads SGHTA; CDR2 reads FQGNSA. This CDR3 spans 12 amino acids. The CDR3 region is CASSLSGNTIYF. CDR3 bases: TGTGCCAGCAGCCTCTCTGGAAACACCATATATTTT. Complete variable domain (other parts from reference TRBV7-2 and TRBJ1-3): GAGVSQSPSNKVTEKGKDVELRCDPISGHTALYWYRQSLGQGLEFLIYFQGNSAPDKSGLPSDRFSAERTGGSVSTLTIQRTQQEDSAVYLCASSLSGNTIYFGEGSWLTVV.

This rearrangement joins TRBV6-1 to TRBJ2-7, with 8 bases that match TRBD2. There are 15 residues in the CDR3. The V gene end was trimmed by 1 base and the J gene end by 5 bases; junction bases not matched to a gene: 7. In germline, CDR1 is MNHNS, CDR2 SASEGT. The CDR3 DNA follows: TGTGCCAGCAGTGAAGTCCAAGCGGGGGCGCACGAGCAGTACTTC. The encoded protein is CASSEVQAGAHEQYF.

The chain employs TRBV2 and TRBJ2-2; 9 positions match TRBD1. CDR3 length: 15 amino acids. Germline V gives CDR1 SNHLY, CDR2 FYNNEI. Trimming at V came to 2 bases and at J to 6 bases, leaving 4 bases not matched to a gene. CDR3 in DNA: TGTGCCAGCAGTGAATTGACAGGGGGGTCCGGGGAGCTGTTTTTT. Residues: CASSELTGGSGELFF.

In this sample, this clone turned up once. This rearrangement joins TRBV10-2 to TRBJ2-3, with 12 bases that match TRBD2. Germline loops: CDR1 WSHSY, CDR2 SAAADI. Trimming cost V 6 bases and J 5 bases; bases outside gene matches: 9. The CDR3 has 16 residues. The CDR3 spells CASSSGLAGMIDTQYF. As DNA, the CDR3 is TGCGCCAGCAGCTCCGGACTAGCGGGAATGATAGATACGCAGTATTTT.

The chain is built from TRBV5-6 and TRBJ2-1; D is perhaps TRBD2 (6 bases). V lost 1 base, J lost 4 bases, and 21 bases lay in between. Germline V gene lookup returns CDR1 SGHDT and CDR2 YYEEEE. The CDR3 consists of 18 residues. DNA for the CDR3: TGTGCCAGCAGCTTGATGATGGGGGGATCGATGTCTTACAATGAGCAGTTCTTC. Translating it yields CASSLMMGGSMSYNEQFF.

This clone was observed a few times. This sequence joins TRBV15 and TRBJ1-2; 10 positions agree with TRBD1. CDR3 length: 14 residues. Germline assignment: CDR1 LNHNV and CDR2 YYDKDF (reference sequence). Germline trimming cut 8 bases from V and 4 bases from J; bases unmatched to any gene: 7. The CDR3 here is CATAPGQGSYGYTF. The CDR3 DNA is TGTGCCACCGCCCCGGGACAGGGGAGCTATGGCTACACCTTC.

V and J are TRBV5-3 and TRBJ1-5; possibly TRBD1 for D (6 bases). TRBV5-3 is classed as an ORF, of uncertain function. With 1 base removed from V and 5 bases from J, the gap between germline ends came to 13 bases. The CDR3 is 15 amino acids. The CDR3 sequence: CARSLNRVVHQPQHF. The CDR3 DNA is TGTGCCAGAAGCTTGAACAGGGTGGTCCATCAGCCCCAGCATTTT.

The V gene is TRBV7-9, the J gene TRBJ2-3; 7 bases align to TRBD2. V lost 4 bases and J lost 0; bases outside the gene matches: 4. The CDR3 loop spans 15 amino acids. The germline V gene encodes CDR1 SEHNR and CDR2 FQNEAQ (reference sequence). The CDR3 nucleotides are TGTGCCAGCAGCTCCACTAGCGTGAGCACAGATACGCAGTATTTT. It specifies CASSSTSVSTDTQYF.

The chain employs TRBV3-1 (or the pseudogene TRBV3-2) and TRBJ1-2; D is undetermined. The CDR3 runs 13 residues. V lost 1 base, J lost 1 base, and 4 bases lay in between. Germline CDR1 LGHDT, CDR2 YNNKEL (reference sequence). The CDR3 spells CASSQGLNYGYTF. The CDR3 bases are TGTGCCAGCAGCCAAGGACTTAACTATGGCTACACCTTC.

V is TRBV7-3 and J is TRBJ2-1, with 10 bases matching TRBD1. This CDR3 is built from 15 residues. After removal of 5 bases from V and 3 bases from J, the junction contained 4 bases not matched to a gene. CDR1 and CDR2 from the germline V gene are SGHTA and FQGTGA. Here the CDR3 DNA reads TGTGCCAGCAGCCCGCGGGACAGGGGCTACAATGAGCAGTTCTTC. Translating it yields CASSPRDRGYNEQFF. Based on the CDR3 plus reference TRBV7-3 and TRBJ2-1, the full variable domain is GAGVSQTPSNKVTEKGKYVELRCDPISGHTALYWYRQSLGQGPEFLIYFQGTGAADDSGLPNDRFFAVRPEGSVSTLKIQRTERGDSAVYLCASSPRDRGYNEQFFGPGTRLTVL.

The chain employs TRBV5-5 and TRBJ1-2; TRBD1 agrees at 7 bases. The germline gives CDR1 SGHKS, CDR2 YYEKEE (reference sequence). The CDR3 covers 16 residues. V was pared by 5 bases and J by 3 bases, with 13 bases of the junction left unmatched. The CDR3 is CASRQTSGTDYYGYTF. DNA for the CDR3: TGTGCCAGCAGGCAAACTTCCGGGACAGACTACTATGGCTACACCTTC.

The rearrangement joins TRBV6-1 to TRBJ2-1; 12 bases map to TRBD2. The CDR3 is 16 amino acids. The V and J ends lost 3 bases and 8 bases, in that order; junction bases with no gene match: 8. Germline assignment: CDR1 MNHNS and CDR2 SASEGT. CDR3 amino acids: CASSDQLAGGGHEQFF. The CDR3 DNA follows: TGTGCCAGCAGTGACCAACTAGCGGGAGGTGGGCATGAGCAGTTCTTC.

This clone was found once. The chain recombines TRBV19 with TRBJ1-5; D remains ambiguous. The V gene lost 2 bases and the J gene lost 2 bases, with 10 bases spanning the gap. CDR1 is LNHDA, CDR2 SQIVND, per germline (reference sequence). The CDR3 contains 15 residues. DNA for the CDR3: TGTGCCAGTAGTATAAAACTCCGGGGCAATCAGCCCCAGCATTTT. Amino acids: CASSIKLRGNQPQHF.

This rearrangement joins TRBV19 to TRBJ1-6; the D gene is possibly TRBD1 (5 bases). The CDR3 totals 14 residues. The germline gives CDR1 LNHDA, CDR2 SQIVND (reference sequence). The germline V and J ends were trimmed by 8 bases and 10 bases, with 18 bases remaining between them. The CDR3 here is CASGEVQGRSPLHF. DNA of the CDR3: TGTGCCAGTGGCGAGGTCCAGGGTCGGTCACCCCTCCACTTT.

This rearrangement joins TRBV19 to TRBJ1-2; 7 bases align to TRBD1. V gave up 4 bases and J gave up 7 bases; unmatched junction bases: 6. The germline V gene encodes CDR1 LNHDA and CDR2 SQIVND (reference sequence). The CDR3 sequence is 13 residues long. CDR3 coding DNA: TGTGCCAGTAGTACCCATGGGGACAGTGGCTACACCTTC. Its protein is CASSTHGDSGYTF. Complete variable domain (other parts from reference TRBV19 and TRBJ1-2): DGGITQSPKYLFRKEGQNVTLSCEQNLNHDAMYWYRQDPGQGLRLIYYSQIVNDFQKGDIAEGYSVSREKKESFPLTVTSAQKNPTAFYLCASSTHGDSGYTFGSGTRLTVV.

This clone was seen only once. The chain recombines TRBV9 with TRBJ2-2; 12 bases agree with TRBD2. Germline trimming cut 5 bases from V and 5 bases from J; bases unmatched to any gene: 4. Germline V CDR1 and CDR2: SGDLS, YYNGEE. The CDR3 runs 15 residues. Here the CDR3 DNA reads TGTGCCAGCAGGTGGGGACTAGCGGGTACCGGGGAGCTGTTTTTT. Translated: CASRWGLAGTGELFF.

The J gene is TRBJ2-3, the V gene TRBV2; a possible D gene is TRBD2 (8 bases). The CDR3 has 18 amino acids. The germline V gene has CDR1 SNHLY and CDR2 FYNNEI. V gave up 7 bases and J gave up 2 bases, with 25 bases separating them. This CDR3 is CASNLKQGLGGPTDTQYF. The CDR3 DNA reads as TGTGCCAGCAACCTCAAGCAGGGACTAGGGGGCCCCACAGATACGCAGTATTTT.

This sequence joins TRBV6-4 and TRBJ2-1; maybe TRBD2 (6 bases). CDR3 length equals 17 residues. Germline CDR1 and CDR2: MRHNA and SNTAGT. The ends were cut back, 0 bases at V and 2 bases at J, with 14 bases in the middle. CDR3 region: CASSDSAISGAYNEQFF. The CDR3 DNA follows: TGTGCCAGCAGTGACTCTGCCATTAGCGGAGCCTACAATGAGCAGTTCTTC.